These 12 T cell receptor beta chains originate from one sample sequenced in a study of chemoradiotherapy in HPV16-positive cancers. TCRdb's copy holds only in-frame clones and misses some; the assay was immunoSEQ multiplex PCR. The repertoire holds 30,000 or so clones, about nine tenths seen once, with 4.8% in the top ten. The material was blood, obtained from a patient who underwent chemoradiotherapy. The receptors shown here come from a human donor with HPV-associated anogenital cancer.

This clone was seen a single time. The genes are TRBV19 and TRBJ1-6, with D possibly TRBD1 on 6 matching bases. Trimming pared 8 bases from V and 10 bases from J, leaving 21 bases between. This CDR3 contains 15 residues. CDR1 LNHDA and CDR2 SQIVND come from the germline V gene (reference sequence). CDR3 coding DNA: TGTGCCAGTCGGAACAGGGAAGGGGTTAACTCACCCCTCCACTTT. This sequence encodes CASRNREGVNSPLHF.

CDR3 sequence reads: CSAVKGTGFSYEQYF. CDR3 nucleotide sequence: TGCAGCGCCGTTAAAGGGACAGGGTTCTCCTACGAGCAGTACTTC. This chain connects TRBV29-1 to TRBJ2-7, with TRBD1 matching 9 bases. Germline trimming cut 7 bases from V and 0 bases from J; bases unmatched to any gene: 10. Germline assignment: CDR1 SQVTM and CDR2 ANQGSEA. The CDR3 is 15 amino acids.

In this sample, this clone turned up a few times. This chain connects TRBV2 to TRBJ1-2; no clear D gene. This CDR3 is 13 amino acids long. From germline, CDR1 is SNHLY and CDR2 FYNNEI. The V end was cut by 4 bases, the J end by 2 bases, with 8 bases between. The CDR3 nucleotides are TGTGCCAGCAGTGTCGACGCCAACTATGGCTACACCTTC. This translates into CASSVDANYGYTF.

Concerning this clone itself: One junction end does not reproduce the germline sequence, and a read error may be involved. The V call is TRBV5-6, the J call TRBJ2-7, with 10 nucleotides matching TRBD2. Germline CDR1 is SGHDT and CDR2 is YYEEEE. The CDR3 is 15 residues long. CDR3 coding DNA: TGTGCCAACAGCTTGGCGGCTAGCGGGGGTTACGAGCAGTACTTC. This codes for CANSLAASGGYEQYF.

This clone was observed a few times. This chain links TRBV21-1 with TRBJ1-2. TRBV21-1 is termed a pseudogene. There are 11 residues in the CDR3. Here the CDR3 DNA reads TGTGCCAGCAGCAAGGAACAGACTCGATTCTTC. It yields the protein CASSKEQTRFF.

The sample holds a few counts of this clone. The chain links TRBV9 to TRBJ2-1, with 8 positions matching TRBD2. J was trimmed by 2 bases and V by 4 bases; bases with no gene match: 8. The germline V gene has CDR1 SGDLS and CDR2 YYNGEE. The CDR3 is 16 residues long. The CDR3 loop reads CASSPSGGTTYNEQFF. In DNA, the CDR3 is TGTGCCAGCAGCCCGAGCGGGGGAACCACCTACAATGAGCAGTTCTTC.

V and J are TRBV6-5 and TRBJ1-3; D is uncertain. CDR3 length: 16 amino acids. Per germline, CDR1 MNHEY and CDR2 SVGAGI. V was cut by 0 bases and J by 0 bases, with 9 bases left in between. Written as DNA, the CDR3 is TGTGCCAGCAGTTACTCCAACAGTCACTCTGGAAACACCATATATTTT. Encoded protein: CASSYSNSHSGNTIYF.

V is TRBV9 and J is TRBJ1-2, with a tentative D call TRBD1 (6 bases). Trimming cost V 4 bases and J 5 bases, with 18 bases left between them. Germline V gives CDR1 SGDLS, CDR2 YYNGEE. The CDR3 covers 15 residues. The CDR3 sequence: CASSPPPGGKYGYTF. In DNA, the CDR3 is TGTGCCAGCAGCCCCCCCCCGGGGGGCAAGTATGGCTACACCTTC.

The J gene is TRBJ2-1, the V gene TRBV5-1, with D perhaps TRBD1 (6 bases). V lost 0 bases, J lost 4 bases, and 17 bases lay in between. Germline V gene sequence: CDR1 SGHRS, CDR2 YFSETQ. The CDR3 is 17 residues long. CDR3 DNA: TGCGCCAGCAGCTTGGCAACCCAGGGGCCCCCGTACAATGAGCAGTTCTTC. Its protein is CASSLATQGPPYNEQFF.

The V call is TRBV5-1, the J call TRBJ2-2, with 9 bases matching TRBD1. From germline, CDR1 is SGHRS and CDR2 YFSETQ. Germline trimming cut 4 bases from V and 5 bases from J; bases unmatched to any gene: 3. This CDR3 region has 14 residues. The CDR3: CASSRDRVTGELFF. The CDR3 DNA reads TGCGCCAGCAGCCGGGACAGGGTGACCGGGGAGCTGTTTTTT.

The chain couples TRBV14 to TRBJ2-2; no reliable D call. Germline values: CDR1 SGHDN, CDR2 FVKESK. V was clipped by 2 bases and J by 7 bases, with 11 bases between them. This CDR3 has 14 residues. This CDR3 is CASSQTRSNGELFF. The CDR3 DNA sequence: TGTGCCAGCAGCCAAACCAGGTCAAACGGGGAGCTGTTTTTT. The whole variable domain, remainder taken from reference TRBV14 and TRBJ2-2, is EAGVTQFPSHSVIEKGQTVTLRCDPISGHDNLYWYRRVMGKEIKFLLHFVKESKQDESGMPNNRFLAERTGGTYSTLKVQPAELEDSGVYFCASSQTRSNGELFFGEGSRLTVL.

The chain has TRBV27 and TRBJ2-7; 9 bases agree with TRBD2. The CDR3 length is 15 residues. Germline V lookup: CDR1 MNHEY, CDR2 SMNVEV (reference sequence). J was trimmed by 0 bases and V by 4 bases; bases with no gene match: 4. This CDR3 reads CASSYERGDSYEQYF. The DNA of the CDR3 is TGTGCCAGCAGTTATGAGCGGGGGGACTCCTACGAGCAGTACTTC.